This T cell receptor beta chain originates from a study of early T cells in non-severe SARS-CoV-2 infection. About the research overall: Unpaired chains resulted from sequencing bulk RNA of unsorted whole blood.

This CDR3 has 15 amino acids. The V and J ends lost 5 bases and 6 bases, in that order; junction bases with no gene match: 6. Germline CDR1 and CDR2: SGHVS and FNYEAQ. Study outcomes and limitations: Private and CD4 specificities were missed by VDJdb matching, skewed to anti-spike CD8.

This clonotype was detected ten times or more. The antigen is unknown. Individual cDNA molecules carried attached unique molecular identifiers. TCRdb processed the 5' RACE reads anew with MiXCR; each CDR3 protein has one entry. The sample includes around 66,000 distinct CDR3 sequences, less than 15% of them seen just once. The source is an adult who was a healthcare worker with PCR-confirmed SARS-CoV-2 infection or an uninfected control (not recorded which). The chain couples TRBV7-6 to TRBJ2-1, with TRBD2 identical over 11 bases. The sample comprised whole blood. CDR3 in DNA: TGTGCCAGCAGCCCTAGGACTAGCGGGCCCAATGAGCAGTTCTTC. Its protein is CASSPRTSGPNEQFF.